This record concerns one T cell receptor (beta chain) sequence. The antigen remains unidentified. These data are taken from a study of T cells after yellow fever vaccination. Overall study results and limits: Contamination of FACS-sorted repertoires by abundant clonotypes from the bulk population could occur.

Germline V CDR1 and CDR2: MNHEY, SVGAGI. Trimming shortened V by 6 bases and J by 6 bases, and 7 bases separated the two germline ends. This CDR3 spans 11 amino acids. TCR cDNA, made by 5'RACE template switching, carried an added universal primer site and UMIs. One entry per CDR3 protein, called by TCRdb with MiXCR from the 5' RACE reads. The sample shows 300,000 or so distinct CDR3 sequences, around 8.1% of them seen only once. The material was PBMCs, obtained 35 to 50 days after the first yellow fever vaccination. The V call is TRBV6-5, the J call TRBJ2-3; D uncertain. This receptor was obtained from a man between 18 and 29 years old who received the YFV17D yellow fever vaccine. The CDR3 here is CASSPLDTQYF. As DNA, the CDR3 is TGTGCCAGCAGCCCCCTGGATACGCAGTATTTT.